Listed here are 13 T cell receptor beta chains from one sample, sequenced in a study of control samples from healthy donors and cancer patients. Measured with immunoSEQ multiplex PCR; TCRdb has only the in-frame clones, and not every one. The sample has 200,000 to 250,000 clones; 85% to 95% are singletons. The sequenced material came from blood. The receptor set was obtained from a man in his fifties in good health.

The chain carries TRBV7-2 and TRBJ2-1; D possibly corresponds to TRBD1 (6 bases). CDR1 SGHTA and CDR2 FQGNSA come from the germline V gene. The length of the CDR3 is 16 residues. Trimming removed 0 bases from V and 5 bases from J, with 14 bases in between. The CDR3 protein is CASSLAGGSRNNEQFF. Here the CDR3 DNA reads TGTGCCAGCAGCTTAGCAGGGGGTAGTAGGAACAATGAGCAGTTCTTC.

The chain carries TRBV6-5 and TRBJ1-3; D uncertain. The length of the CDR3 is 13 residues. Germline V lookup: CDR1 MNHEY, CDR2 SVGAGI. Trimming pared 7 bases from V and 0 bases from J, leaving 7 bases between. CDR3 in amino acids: CASKTASGNTIYF. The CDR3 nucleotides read TGTGCCAGCAAAACGGCCTCTGGAAACACCATATATTTT.

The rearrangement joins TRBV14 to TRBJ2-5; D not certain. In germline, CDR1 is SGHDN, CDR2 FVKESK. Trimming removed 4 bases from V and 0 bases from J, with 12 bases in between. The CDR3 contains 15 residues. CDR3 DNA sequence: TGTGCCAGCAGCCCTTTGTCATCGTACCAAGAGACCCAGTACTTC. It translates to CASSPLSSYQETQYF.

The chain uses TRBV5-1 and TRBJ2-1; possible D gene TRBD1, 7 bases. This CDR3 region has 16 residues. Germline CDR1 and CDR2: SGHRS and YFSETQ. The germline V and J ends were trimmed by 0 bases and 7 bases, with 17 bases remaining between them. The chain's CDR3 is CASSLALGGAGNEQFF. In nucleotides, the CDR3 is TGCGCCAGCAGCTTGGCCCTAGGGGGCGCGGGGAATGAGCAGTTCTTC.

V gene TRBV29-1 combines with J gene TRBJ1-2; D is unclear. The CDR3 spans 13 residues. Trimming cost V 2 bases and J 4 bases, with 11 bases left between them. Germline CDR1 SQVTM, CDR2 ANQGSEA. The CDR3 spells CSVETGLSYGYTF. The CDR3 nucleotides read TGCAGCGTTGAAACGGGGTTGAGCTATGGCTACACCTTC. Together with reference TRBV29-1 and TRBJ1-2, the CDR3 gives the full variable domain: SAVISQKPSRDICQRGTSLTIQCQVDSQVTMMFWYRQQPGQSLTLIATANQGSEATYESGFVIDKFPISRPNLTFSTLTVSNMSPEDSSIYLCSVETGLSYGYTFGSGTRLTVV.

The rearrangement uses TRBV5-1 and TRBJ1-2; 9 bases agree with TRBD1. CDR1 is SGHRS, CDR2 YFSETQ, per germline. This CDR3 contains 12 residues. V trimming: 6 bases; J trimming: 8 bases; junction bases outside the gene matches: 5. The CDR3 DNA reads TGCGCCAGCATGGGACAGGGTGACGGCTACACCTTC. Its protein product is CASMGQGDGYTF.

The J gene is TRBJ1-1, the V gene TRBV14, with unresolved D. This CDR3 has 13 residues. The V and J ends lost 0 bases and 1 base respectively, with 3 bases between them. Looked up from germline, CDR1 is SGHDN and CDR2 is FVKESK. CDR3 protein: CASSQDWNTEAFF. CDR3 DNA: TGTGCCAGCAGCCAAGACTGGAACACTGAAGCTTTCTTT. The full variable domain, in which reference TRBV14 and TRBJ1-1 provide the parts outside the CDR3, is EAGVTQFPSHSVIEKGQTVTLRCDPISGHDNLYWYRRVMGKEIKFLLHFVKESKQDESGMPNNRFLAERTGGTYSTLKVQPAELEDSGVYFCASSQDWNTEAFFGQGTRLTVV.

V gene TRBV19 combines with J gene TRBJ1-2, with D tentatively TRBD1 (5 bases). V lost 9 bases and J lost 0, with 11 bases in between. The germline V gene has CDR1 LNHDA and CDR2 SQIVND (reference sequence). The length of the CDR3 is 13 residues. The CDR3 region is CASRDFSNYGYTF. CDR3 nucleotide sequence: TGTGCCAGCCGGGACTTTTCTAACTATGGCTACACCTTC.

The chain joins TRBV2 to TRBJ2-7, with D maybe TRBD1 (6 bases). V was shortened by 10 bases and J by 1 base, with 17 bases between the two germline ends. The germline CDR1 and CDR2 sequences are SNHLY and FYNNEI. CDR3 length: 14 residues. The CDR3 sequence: CATLRTVSSYEQYF. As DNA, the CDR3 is TGTGCCACCCTAAGGACAGTCTCATCCTACGAGCAGTACTTC.

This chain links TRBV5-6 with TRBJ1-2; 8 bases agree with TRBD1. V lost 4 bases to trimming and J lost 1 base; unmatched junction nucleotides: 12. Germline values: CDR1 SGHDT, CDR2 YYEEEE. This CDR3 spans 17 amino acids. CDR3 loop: CASSTRQGTIYNYGYTF. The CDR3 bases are TGTGCCAGCAGCACCAGACAGGGGACGATCTATAACTATGGCTACACCTTC. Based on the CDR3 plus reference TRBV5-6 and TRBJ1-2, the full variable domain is DAGVTQSPTHLIKTRGQQVTLRCSPKSGHDTVSWYQQALGQGPQFIFQYYEEEERQRGNFPDRFSGHQFPNYSSELNVNALLLGDSALYLCASSTRQGTIYNYGYTFGSGTRLTVV.

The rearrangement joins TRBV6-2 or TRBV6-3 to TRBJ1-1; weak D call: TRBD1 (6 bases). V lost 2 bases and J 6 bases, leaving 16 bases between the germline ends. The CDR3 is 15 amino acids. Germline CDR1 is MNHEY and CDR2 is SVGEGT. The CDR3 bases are TGTGCCAGCAGTTACCTCAGGGGAGAATTGGCTGAAGCTTTCTTT. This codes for CASSYLRGELAEAFF.

The CDR3 here is CASSLRQRNSPLHF. The CDR3 nucleotides are TGTGCCAGCAGTTTAAGACAGCGAAATTCACCCCTCCACTTT. The gene calls are TRBV27 and TRBJ1-6; TRBD1 is a possible D gene (5 bases). Per germline, CDR1 MNHEY and CDR2 SMNVEV (reference sequence). V was shortened by 2 bases and J by 7 bases, with 9 bases between the two germline ends. The CDR3 loop spans 14 amino acids.

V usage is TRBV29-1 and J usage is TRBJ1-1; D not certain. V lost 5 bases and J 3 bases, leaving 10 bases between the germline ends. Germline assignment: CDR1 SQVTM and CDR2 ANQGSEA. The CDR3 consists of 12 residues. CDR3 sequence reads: CSVMKWDTEAFF. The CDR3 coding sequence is TGCAGCGTTATGAAGTGGGACACTGAAGCTTTCTTT.